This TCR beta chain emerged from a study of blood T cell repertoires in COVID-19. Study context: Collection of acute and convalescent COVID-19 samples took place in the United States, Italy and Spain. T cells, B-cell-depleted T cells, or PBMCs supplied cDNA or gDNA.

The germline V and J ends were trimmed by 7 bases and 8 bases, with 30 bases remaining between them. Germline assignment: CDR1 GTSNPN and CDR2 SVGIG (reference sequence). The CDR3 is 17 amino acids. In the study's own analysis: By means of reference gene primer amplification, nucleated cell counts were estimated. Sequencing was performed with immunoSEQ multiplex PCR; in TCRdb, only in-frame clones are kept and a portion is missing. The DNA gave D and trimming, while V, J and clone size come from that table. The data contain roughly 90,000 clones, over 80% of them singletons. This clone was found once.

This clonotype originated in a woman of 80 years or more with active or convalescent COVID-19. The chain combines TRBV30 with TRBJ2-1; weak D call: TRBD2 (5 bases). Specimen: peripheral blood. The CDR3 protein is CASDGEGQSSAMDEQFF. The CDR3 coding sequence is TGTGCCTCGGACGGTGAGGGCCAGTCCTCAGCAATGGATGAGCAGTTCTTC.